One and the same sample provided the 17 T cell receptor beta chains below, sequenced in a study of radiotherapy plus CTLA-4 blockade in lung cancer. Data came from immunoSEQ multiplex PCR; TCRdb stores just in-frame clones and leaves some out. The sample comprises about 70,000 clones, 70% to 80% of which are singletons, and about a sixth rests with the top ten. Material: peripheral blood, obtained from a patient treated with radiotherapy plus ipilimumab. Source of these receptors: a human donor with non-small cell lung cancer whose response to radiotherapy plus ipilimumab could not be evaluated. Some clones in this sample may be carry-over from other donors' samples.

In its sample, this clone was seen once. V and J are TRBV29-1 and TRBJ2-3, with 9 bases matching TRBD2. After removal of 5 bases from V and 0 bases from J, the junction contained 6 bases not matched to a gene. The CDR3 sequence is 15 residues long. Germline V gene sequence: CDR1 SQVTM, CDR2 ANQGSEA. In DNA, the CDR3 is TGCAGCGTTACTAGCGGGCTAACTAGCACAGATACGCAGTATTTT. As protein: CSVTSGLTSTDTQYF.

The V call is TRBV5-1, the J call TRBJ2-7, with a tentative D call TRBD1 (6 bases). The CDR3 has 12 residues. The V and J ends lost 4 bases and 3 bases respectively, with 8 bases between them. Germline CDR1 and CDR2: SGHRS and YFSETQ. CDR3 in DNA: TGCGCCAGCAGCGTAGGGGGCTACGAGCAGTACTTC. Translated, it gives CASSVGGYEQYF.

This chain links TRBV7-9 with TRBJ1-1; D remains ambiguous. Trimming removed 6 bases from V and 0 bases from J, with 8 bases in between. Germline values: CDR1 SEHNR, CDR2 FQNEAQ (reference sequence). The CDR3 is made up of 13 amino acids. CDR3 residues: CASSRNLNTEAFF. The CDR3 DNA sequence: TGTGCCAGCAGTCGAAACTTGAACACTGAAGCTTTCTTT.

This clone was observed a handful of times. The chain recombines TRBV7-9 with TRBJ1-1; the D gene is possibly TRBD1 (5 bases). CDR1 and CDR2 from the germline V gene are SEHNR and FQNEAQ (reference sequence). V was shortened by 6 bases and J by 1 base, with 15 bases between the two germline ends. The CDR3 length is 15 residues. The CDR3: CASRVQGVGNTEAFF. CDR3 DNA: TGTGCCAGCAGGGTACAAGGGGTGGGGAACACTGAAGCTTTCTTT.

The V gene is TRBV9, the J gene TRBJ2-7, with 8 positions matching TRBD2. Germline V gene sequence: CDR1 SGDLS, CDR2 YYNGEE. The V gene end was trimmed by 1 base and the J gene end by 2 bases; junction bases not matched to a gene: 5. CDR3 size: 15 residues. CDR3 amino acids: CASSVSAGGTYEQYF. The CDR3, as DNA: TGTGCCAGCAGCGTAAGTGCGGGGGGAACCTACGAGCAGTACTTC.

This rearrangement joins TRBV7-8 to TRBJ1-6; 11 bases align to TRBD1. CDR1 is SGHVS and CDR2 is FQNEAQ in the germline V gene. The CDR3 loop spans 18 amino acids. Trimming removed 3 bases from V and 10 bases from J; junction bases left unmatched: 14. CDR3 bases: TGTGCCAGCAGCTTCCGGACAGGGGGCGCGGGAGTGAGGTCACCCCTCCACTTT. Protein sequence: CASSFRTGGAGVRSPLHF.

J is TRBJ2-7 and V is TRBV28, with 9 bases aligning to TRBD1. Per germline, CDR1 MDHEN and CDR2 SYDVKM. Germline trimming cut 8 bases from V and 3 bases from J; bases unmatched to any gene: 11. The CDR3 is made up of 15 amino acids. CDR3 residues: CASYSDRGLHYEQYF. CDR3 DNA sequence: TGTGCCAGCTATTCGGACAGGGGCTTACACTACGAGCAGTACTTC.

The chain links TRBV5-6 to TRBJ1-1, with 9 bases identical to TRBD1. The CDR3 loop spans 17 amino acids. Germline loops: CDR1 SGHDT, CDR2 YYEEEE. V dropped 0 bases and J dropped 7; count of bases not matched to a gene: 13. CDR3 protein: CASSLVPGTGITIEAFF. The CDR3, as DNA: TGTGCCAGCAGCTTGGTCCCCGGGACAGGGATCACGATTGAAGCTTTCTTT.

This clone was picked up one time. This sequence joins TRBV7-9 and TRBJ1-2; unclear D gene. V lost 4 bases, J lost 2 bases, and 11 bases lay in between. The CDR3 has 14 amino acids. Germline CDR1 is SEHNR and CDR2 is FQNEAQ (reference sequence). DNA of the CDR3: TGTGCCAGCAGCTCCCTGTTTCAGAACTATGGCTACACCTTC. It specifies CASSSLFQNYGYTF. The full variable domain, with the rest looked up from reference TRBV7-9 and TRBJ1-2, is DTGVSQNPRHKITKRGQNVTFRCDPISEHNRLYWYRQTLGQGPEFLTYFQNEAQLEKSRLLSDRFSAERPKGSFSTLEIQRTEQGDSAMYLCASSSLFQNYGYTFGSGTRLTVV.

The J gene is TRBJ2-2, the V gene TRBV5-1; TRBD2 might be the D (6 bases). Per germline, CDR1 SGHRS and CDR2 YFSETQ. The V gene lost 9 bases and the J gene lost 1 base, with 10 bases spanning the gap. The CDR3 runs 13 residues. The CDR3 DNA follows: TGCGCCACCAAGGGAGGGAACACCGGGGAGCTGTTTTTT. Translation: CATKGGNTGELFF.

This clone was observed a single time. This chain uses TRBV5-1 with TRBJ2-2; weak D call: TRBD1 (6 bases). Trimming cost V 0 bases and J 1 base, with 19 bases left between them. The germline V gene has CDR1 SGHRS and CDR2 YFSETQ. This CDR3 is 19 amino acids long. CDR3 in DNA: TGCGCCAGCAGCTTGGATGGGGACACTGGGCCAATGAACACCGGGGAGCTGTTTTTT. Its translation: CASSLDGDTGPMNTGELFF.

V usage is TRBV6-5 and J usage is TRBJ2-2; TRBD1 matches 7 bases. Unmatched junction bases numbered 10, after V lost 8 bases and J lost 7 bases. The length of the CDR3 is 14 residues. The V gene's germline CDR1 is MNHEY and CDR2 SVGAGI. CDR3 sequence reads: CASRPTDRDGELFF. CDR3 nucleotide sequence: TGTGCCAGCCGGCCCACTGACAGGGACGGGGAGCTGTTTTTT.

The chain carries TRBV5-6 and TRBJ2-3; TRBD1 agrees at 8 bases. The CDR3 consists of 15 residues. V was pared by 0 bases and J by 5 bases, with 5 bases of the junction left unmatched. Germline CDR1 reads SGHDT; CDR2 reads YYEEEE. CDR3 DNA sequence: TGTGCCAGCAGCTTGGGAGGACAGGGTATAGATACGCAGTATTTT. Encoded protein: CASSLGGQGIDTQYF.

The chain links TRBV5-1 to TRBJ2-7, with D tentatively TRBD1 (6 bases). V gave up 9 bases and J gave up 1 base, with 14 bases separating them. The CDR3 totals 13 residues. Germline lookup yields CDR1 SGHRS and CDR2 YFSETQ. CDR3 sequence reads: CATSQGNSYEQYF. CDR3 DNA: TGCGCCACCTCGCAGGGGAATTCCTACGAGCAGTACTTC.

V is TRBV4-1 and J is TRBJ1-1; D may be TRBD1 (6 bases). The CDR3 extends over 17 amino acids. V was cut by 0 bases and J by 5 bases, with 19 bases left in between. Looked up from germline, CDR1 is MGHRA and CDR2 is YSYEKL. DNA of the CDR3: TGCGCCAGCAGCCAAGATAGGGGGACCGTGGGGGAAACTGAAGCTTTCTTT. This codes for CASSQDRGTVGETEAFF.

The CDR3 region has the DNA TGTGCCATCCAAAACCAGGGGGCGGGCACCGGGGAGCTGTTTTTT. It yields the protein CAIQNQGAGTGELFF. The chain employs TRBV10-3 and TRBJ2-2; 8 bases are shared with TRBD1. The germline CDR1 and CDR2 sequences are ENHRY and SYGVKD. This CDR3 is built from 15 residues. V shed 8 bases, J shed 4 bases, and the junction held 9 bases outside the gene matches.

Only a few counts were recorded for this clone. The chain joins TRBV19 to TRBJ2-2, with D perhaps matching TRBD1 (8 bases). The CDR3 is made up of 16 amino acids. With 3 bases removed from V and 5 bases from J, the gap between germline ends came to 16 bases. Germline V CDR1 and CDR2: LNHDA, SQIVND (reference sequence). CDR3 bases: TGTGCCAGTAGTATGCGACAGGGGAGGGGAACCGGGGAGCTGTTTTTT. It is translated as CASSMRQGRGTGELFF.